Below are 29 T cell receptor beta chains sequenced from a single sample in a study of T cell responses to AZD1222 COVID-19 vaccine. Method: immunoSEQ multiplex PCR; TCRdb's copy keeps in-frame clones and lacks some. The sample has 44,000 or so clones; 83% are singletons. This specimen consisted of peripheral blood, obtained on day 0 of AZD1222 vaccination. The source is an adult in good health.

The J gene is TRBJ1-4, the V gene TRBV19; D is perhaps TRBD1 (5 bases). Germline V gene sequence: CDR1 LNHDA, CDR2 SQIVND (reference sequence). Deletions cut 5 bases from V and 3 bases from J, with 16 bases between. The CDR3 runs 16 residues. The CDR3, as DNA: TGTGCCAGTAGTCAACGCTCCCGGGGGGCTAATGAAAAACTGTTTTTT. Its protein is CASSQRSRGANEKLFF. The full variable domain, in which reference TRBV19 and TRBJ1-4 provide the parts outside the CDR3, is DGGITQSPKYLFRKEGQNVTLSCEQNLNHDAMYWYRQDPGQGLRLIYYSQIVNDFQKGDIAEGYSVSREKKESFPLTVTSAQKNPTAFYLCASSQRSRGANEKLFFGSGTQLSVL.

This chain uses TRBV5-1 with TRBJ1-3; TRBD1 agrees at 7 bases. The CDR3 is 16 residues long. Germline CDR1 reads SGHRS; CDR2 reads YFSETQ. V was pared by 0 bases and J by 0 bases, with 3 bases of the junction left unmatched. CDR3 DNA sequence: TGCGCCAGCAGCTTGGTTGGGACAGACTCTGGAAACACCATATATTTT. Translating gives CASSLVGTDSGNTIYF. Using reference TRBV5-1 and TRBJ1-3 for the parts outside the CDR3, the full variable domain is KAGVTQTPRYLIKTRGQQVTLSCSPISGHRSVSWYQQTPGQGLQFLFEYFSETQRNKGNFPGRFSGRQFSNSRSEMNVSTLELGDSALYLCASSLVGTDSGNTIYFGEGSWLTVV.

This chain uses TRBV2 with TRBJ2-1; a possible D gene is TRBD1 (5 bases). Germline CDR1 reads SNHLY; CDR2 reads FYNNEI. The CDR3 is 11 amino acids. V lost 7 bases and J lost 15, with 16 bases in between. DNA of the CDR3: TGTGCCAGCACAGACAGACCAGAGGTGTTCTTC. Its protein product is CASTDRPEVFF.

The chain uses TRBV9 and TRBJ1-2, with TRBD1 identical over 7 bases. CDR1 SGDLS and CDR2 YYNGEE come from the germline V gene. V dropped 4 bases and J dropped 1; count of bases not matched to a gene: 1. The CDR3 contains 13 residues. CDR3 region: CASSRDSNYGYTF. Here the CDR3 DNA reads TGTGCCAGCAGCCGGGACAGTAACTATGGCTACACCTTC.

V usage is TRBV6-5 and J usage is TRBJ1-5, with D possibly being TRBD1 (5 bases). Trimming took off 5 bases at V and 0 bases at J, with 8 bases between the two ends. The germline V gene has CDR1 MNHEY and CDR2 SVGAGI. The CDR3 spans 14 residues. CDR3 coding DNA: TGTGCCAGCAGTCCGACAGATAGCAATCAGCCCCAGCATTTT. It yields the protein CASSPTDSNQPQHF.

The DNA for the CDR3 is TGTGCCAGCGGCTATGACAGCACCAATTCACCCCTCCACTTT. Translation gives CASGYDSTNSPLHF. The V gene is TRBV11-2, the J gene TRBJ1-6; possibly TRBD1 for D (5 bases). CDR1 and CDR2 (germline): SGHAT, FQNNGV. Trimming cost V 8 bases and J 7 bases, with 15 bases left between them. The CDR3 consists of 14 residues.

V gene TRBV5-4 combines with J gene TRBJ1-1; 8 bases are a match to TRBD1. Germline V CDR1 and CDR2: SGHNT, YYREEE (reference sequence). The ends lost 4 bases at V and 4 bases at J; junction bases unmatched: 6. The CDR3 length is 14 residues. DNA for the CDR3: TGTGCCAGCAGCCGCGGACAGGGTGGCACTGAAGCTTTCTTT. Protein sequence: CASSRGQGGTEAFF.

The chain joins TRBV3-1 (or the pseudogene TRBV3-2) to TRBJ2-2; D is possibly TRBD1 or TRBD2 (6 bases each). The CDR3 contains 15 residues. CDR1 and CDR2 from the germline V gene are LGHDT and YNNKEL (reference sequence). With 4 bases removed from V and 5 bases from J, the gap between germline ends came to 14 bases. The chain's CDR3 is CASSPGAGRTGELFF. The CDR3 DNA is TGTGCCAGCAGCCCGGGGGCAGGGAGAACCGGGGAGCTGTTTTTT.

The CDR3 loop reads CATSRRDGYEQYF. CDR3 DNA: TGTGCCACCAGCAGACGGGACGGCTACGAGCAGTACTTC. This sequence joins TRBV15 and TRBJ2-7; D tentatively reads TRBD1 or TRBD2 (5 bases each). Germline CDR1 reads LNHNV; CDR2 reads YYDKDF (reference sequence). The CDR3 length is 13 residues. Between the trimmed V and J ends, which lost 2 bases and 3 bases, there was a span of 8 bases.

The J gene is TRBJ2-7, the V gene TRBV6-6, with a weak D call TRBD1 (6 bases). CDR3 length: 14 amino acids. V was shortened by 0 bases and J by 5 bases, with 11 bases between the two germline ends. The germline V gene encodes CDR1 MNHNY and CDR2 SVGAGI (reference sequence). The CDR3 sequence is CASSYSGQLNEQYF. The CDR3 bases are TGTGCCAGCAGTTACTCGGGACAATTGAACGAGCAGTACTTC.

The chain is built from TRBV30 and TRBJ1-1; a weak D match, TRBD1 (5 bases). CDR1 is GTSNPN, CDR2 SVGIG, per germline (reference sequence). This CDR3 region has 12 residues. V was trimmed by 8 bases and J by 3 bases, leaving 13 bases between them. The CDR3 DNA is TGTGCCGCAGGGCTAATTGACACTGAAGCTTTCTTT. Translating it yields CAAGLIDTEAFF. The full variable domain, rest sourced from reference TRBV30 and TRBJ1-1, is SQTIHQWPATLVQPVGSPLSLECTVEGTSNPNLYWYRQAAGRGLQLLFYSVGIGQISSEVPQNLSASRPQDRQFILSSKKLLLSDSGFYLCAAGLIDTEAFFGQGTRLTVV.

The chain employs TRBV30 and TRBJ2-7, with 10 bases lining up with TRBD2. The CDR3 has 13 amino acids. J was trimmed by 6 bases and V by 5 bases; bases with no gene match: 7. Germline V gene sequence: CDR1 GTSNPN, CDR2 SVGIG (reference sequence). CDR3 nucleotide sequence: TGTGCCTGGGCTAGCGGGGGCCCCCGCGAGCAGTACTTC. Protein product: CAWASGGPREQYF.

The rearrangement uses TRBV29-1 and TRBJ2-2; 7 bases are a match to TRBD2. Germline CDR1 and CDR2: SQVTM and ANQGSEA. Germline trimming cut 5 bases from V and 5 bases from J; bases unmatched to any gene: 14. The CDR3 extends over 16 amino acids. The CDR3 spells CSVQTPGGLTTGELFF. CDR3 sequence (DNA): TGCAGCGTTCAAACCCCCGGGGGGTTAACGACCGGGGAGCTGTTTTTT.

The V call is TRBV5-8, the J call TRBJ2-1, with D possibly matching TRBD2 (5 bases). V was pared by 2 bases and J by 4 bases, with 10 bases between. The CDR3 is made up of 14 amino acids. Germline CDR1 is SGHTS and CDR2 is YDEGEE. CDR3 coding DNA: TGTGCCAGCAGCTTTAGGACTCCGTACAATGAGCAGTTCTTC. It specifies CASSFRTPYNEQFF.

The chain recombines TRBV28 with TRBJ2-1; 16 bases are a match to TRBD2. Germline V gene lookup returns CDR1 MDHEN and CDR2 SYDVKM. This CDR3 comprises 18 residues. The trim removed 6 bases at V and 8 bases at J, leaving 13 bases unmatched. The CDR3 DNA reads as TGTGCCAGCAGCCTTGGTGATACCGGGACTAGCGGGGGGGATGAGCAGTTCTTC. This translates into CASSLGDTGTSGGDEQFF.

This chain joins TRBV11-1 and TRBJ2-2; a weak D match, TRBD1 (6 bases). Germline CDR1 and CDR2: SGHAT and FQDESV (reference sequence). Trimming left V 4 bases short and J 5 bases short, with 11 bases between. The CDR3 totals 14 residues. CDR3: CASSSGTLTGELFF. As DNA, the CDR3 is TGTGCCAGCAGCTCCGGGACACTTACCGGGGAGCTGTTTTTT.

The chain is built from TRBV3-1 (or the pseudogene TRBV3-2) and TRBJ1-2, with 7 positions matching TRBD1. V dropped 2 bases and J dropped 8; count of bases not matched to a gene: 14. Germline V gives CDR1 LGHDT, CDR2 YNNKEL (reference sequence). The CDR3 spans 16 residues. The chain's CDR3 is CASSQRGEYRGGGYTF. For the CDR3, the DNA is TGTGCCAGCAGCCAACGGGGGGAGTACAGGGGTGGAGGCTACACCTTC.

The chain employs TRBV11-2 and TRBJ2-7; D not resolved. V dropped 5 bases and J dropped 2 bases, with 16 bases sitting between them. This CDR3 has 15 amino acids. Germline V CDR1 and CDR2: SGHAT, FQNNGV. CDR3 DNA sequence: TGTGCCAGCAGCCATTCTACCAAGGGCCCCTACGAGCAGTACTTC. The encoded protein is CASSHSTKGPYEQYF.

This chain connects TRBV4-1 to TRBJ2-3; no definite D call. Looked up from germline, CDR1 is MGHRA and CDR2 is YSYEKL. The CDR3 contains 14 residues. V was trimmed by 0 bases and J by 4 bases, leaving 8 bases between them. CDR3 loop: CASSQEQYSDTQYF. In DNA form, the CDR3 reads TGCGCCAGCAGCCAAGAACAGTACTCAGATACGCAGTATTTT.

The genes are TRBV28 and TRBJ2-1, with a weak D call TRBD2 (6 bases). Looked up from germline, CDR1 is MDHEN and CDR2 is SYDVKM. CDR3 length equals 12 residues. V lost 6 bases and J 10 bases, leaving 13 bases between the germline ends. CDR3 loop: CASSRRSGEQFF. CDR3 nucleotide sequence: TGTGCCAGCAGCCGCCGTAGCGGCGAGCAGTTCTTC.

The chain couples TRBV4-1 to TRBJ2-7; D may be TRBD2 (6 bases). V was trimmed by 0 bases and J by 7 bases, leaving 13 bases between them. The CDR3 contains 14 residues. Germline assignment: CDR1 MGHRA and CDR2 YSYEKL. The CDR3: CASSQETAGGEQYF. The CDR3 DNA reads TGCGCCAGCAGCCAAGAGACGGCAGGAGGGGAGCAGTACTTC.

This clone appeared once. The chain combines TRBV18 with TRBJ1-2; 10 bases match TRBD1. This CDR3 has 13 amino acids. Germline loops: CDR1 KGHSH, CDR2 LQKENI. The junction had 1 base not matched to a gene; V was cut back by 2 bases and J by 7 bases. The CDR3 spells CASSPRDRGGYTF. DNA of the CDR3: TGTGCCAGCTCACCAAGGGACAGGGGTGGCTACACCTTC.

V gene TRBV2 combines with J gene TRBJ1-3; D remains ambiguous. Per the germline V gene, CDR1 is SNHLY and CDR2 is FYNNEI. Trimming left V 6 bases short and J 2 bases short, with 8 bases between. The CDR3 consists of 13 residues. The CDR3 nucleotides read TGTGCCAGCAGCAGCATCGCTGGAAACACCATATATTTT. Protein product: CASSSIAGNTIYF.

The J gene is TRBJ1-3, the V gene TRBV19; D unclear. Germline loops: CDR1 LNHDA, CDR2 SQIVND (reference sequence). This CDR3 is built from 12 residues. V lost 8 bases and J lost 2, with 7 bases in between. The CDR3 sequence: CASRAAGNTIYF. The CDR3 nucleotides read TGTGCCAGTCGTGCTGCTGGAAACACCATATATTTT.

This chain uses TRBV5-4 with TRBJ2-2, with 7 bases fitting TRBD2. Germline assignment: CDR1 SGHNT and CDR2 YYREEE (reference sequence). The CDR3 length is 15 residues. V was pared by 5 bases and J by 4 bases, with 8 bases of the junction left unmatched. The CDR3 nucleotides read TGTGCCAGCAGTTTTACTAGCGTTTTCACCGGGGAGCTGTTTTTT. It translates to CASSFTSVFTGELFF.

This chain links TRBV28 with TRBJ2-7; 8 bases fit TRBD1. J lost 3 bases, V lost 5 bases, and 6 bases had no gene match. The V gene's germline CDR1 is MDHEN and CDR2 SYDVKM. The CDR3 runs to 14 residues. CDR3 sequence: CASSPTGEFYEQYF. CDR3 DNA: TGTGCCAGCAGTCCGACAGGGGAGTTCTACGAGCAGTACTTC.

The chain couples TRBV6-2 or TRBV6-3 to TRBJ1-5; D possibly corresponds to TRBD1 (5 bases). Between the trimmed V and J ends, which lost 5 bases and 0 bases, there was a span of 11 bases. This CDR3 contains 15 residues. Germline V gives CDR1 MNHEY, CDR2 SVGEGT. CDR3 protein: CASSRTGYSNQPQHF. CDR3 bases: TGTGCCAGCAGTAGAACAGGATATAGCAATCAGCCCCAGCATTTT.

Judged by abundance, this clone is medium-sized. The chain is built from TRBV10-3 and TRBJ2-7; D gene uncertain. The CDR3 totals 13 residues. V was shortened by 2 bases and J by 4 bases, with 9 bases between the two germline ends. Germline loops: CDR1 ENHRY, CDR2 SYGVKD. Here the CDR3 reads CAISERPNYEQYF. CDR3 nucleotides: TGTGCCATCAGTGAGAGGCCCAATTACGAGCAGTACTTC.

The CDR3 sequence is CATSPDGGRRLYEQYF. The CDR3 DNA reads as TGTGCCACCAGCCCGGACGGGGGAAGAAGGCTCTACGAGCAGTACTTC. The chain has TRBV15 and TRBJ2-7; D possibly corresponds to TRBD2 (6 bases). The germline V gene encodes CDR1 LNHNV and CDR2 YYDKDF (reference sequence). V was pared by 5 bases and J by 3 bases, with 20 bases between. The CDR3 runs 16 residues.